The clone carrying this T cell receptor (beta chain) was seen ten or more times. With 10-nucleotide random UMIs included, cDNA was synthesized by 5'RACE. Via MiXCR, TCRdb re-called the 5' RACE reads, giving one row per CDR3 protein. In the table there are some 30,000 distinct CDR3 sequences, roughly 15% of which are singletons. This sample is drawn from a study of neurological immune-mediated disorders. Trimming shortened V by 0 bases and J by 5 bases, and 9 bases separated the two germline ends. This CDR3 spans 14 amino acids. The germline V gene encodes CDR1 SGHRS and CDR2 YFSETQ. The controls, all healthy individuals, were blood bank volunteers in Maryland, USA.

The TCR originated in a man between 65 and 85 years old in good health. The sequencing input was PBMCs. The chain carries TRBV5-1 and TRBJ2-4, with D uncertain. For the CDR3, the DNA is TGCGCCAGCAGCTTGGGGGGATTCGAAAACATTCAGTACTTC. Translated, it gives CASSLGGFENIQYF.